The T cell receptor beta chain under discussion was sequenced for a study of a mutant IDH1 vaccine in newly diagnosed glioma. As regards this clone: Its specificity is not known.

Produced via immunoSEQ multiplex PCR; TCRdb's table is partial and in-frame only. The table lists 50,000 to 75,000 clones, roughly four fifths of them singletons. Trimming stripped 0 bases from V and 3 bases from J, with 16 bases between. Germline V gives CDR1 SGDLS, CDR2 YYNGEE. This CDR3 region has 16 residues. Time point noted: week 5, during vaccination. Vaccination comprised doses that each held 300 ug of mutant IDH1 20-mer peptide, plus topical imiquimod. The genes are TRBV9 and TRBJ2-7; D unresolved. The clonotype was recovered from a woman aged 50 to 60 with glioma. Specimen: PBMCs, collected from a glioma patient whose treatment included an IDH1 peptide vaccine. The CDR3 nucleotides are TGTGCCAGCAGCGTAGCTGGGCGTGGGGAAATCTACGAGCAGTACTTC. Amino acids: CASSVAGRGEIYEQYF. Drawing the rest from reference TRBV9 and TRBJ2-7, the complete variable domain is DSGVTQTPKHLITATGQRVTLRCSPRSGDLSVYWYQQSLDQGLQFLIQYYNGEERAKGNILERFSAQQFPDLHSELNLSSLELGDSALYFCASSVAGRGEIYEQYFGPGTRLTVT.